Below, 26 T cell receptor beta chains from the same sample are listed, as sequenced in a study of CD8+CD57+ T cells in acquired aplastic anemia. The use of genomic DNA as template underpinned the TCR beta VDJ and CDR3 profiling. One entry per CDR3 protein, called by TCRdb with MiXCR from the reads. The repertoire includes 250,000 to 350,000 distinct CDR3 sequences, around three fifths of them detected once, and roughly 8% sits in the top ten. Input material: sorted CD4+, CD8+, or CD8+CD57+ T cells (not recorded which) from PBMCs. Source of these receptors: a human donor with severe aplastic anemia or a healthy control (not recorded which).

This clonotype appeared many times. The J gene is TRBJ1-2, the V gene TRBV7-2; tentative D call: TRBD1 (6 bases). Trimming removed 3 bases at V and 2 bases at J, with 16 bases between. The CDR3 covers 16 residues. Germline V CDR1 and CDR2: SGHTA, FQGNSA. CDR3 in DNA: TGTGCCAGCAGCTTTAGTAGTCAGGGACAAAACTATGGCTACACCTTC. Protein sequence: CASSFSSQGQNYGYTF.

This clonotype was found many times. The chain carries TRBV20-1 and TRBJ2-1; TRBD2 aligns across 13 bases. This CDR3 region has 18 residues. Losses at the gene ends were 1 base for V and 5 bases for J; bases not matched to a gene: 11. Germline CDR1 and CDR2: DFQATT and SNEGSKA (reference sequence). The CDR3 reads CSARGAGTSGEGDNEQFF. The CDR3 region has the DNA TGCAGTGCTAGAGGAGCCGGGACTAGCGGGGAGGGTGACAATGAGCAGTTCTTC.

The chain uses TRBV2 and TRBJ2-2; 11 bases fit TRBD1. The CDR3 consists of 16 residues. Germline V CDR1 and CDR2: SNHLY, FYNNEI. V was clipped by 6 bases and J by 7 bases; unmatched bases: 10. DNA for the CDR3: TGTGCCAGCAGCGACGTAGGACAGGGGGCTGTCGGGGAGCTGTTTTTT. Protein product: CASSDVGQGAVGELFF.

At least ten counts were recorded for this clonotype. The V call is TRBV5-6, the J call TRBJ2-7; TRBD2 is a possible D gene (7 bases). From germline, CDR1 is SGHDT and CDR2 YYEEEE. Trimming took off 2 bases at V and 0 bases at J, with 12 bases between the two ends. This CDR3 has 15 residues. The CDR3 DNA is TGTGCCAGCAGCTTAGGGGGGGGGGTCTCCTACGAGCAGTACTTC. It specifies CASSLGGGVSYEQYF.

V is TRBV28 and J is TRBJ2-5; possible D gene TRBD1, 5 bases. The CDR3 is 19 residues long. The V gene's germline CDR1 is MDHEN and CDR2 SYDVKM. The V end lost 3 bases, the J end lost 2 bases, and 25 bases lay between the germline ends. The CDR3 DNA is TGTGCCAGCAGTTTTGACCTGACAGAAGTTGATCCCCTACAAGAGACCCAGTACTTC. Translation: CASSFDLTEVDPLQETQYF.

The chain uses TRBV24-1 and TRBJ1-5; a possible D gene is TRBD1 (5 bases). V lost 6 bases and J 2 bases, leaving 13 bases between the germline ends. The CDR3 totals 15 residues. The germline CDR1 and CDR2 sequences are KGHDR and SFDVKD. CDR3 DNA: TGTGCCACCAGTATAGTAGTGGGACGCAATCAGCCCCAGCATTTT. It is translated as CATSIVVGRNQPQHF.

The chain recombines TRBV12-3 or TRBV12-4 with TRBJ1-1, with D perhaps matching TRBD1 (5 bases). V was shortened by 7 bases and J by 4 bases, with 13 bases between the two germline ends. This CDR3 contains 13 residues. CDR3 coding DNA: TGTGCCAGCACTCAGGTGGGGGGCACTGAAGCTTTCTTT. Encoded protein: CASTQVGGTEAFF.

The genes are TRBV7-9 and TRBJ1-5; 7 bases are a match to TRBD1. The CDR3 extends over 14 amino acids. The germline CDR1 and CDR2 sequences are SEHNR and FQNEAQ (reference sequence). Trimming cost V 1 base and J 7 bases; bases outside gene matches: 4. CDR3 nucleotide sequence: TGTGCCAGCAGCTTAGGCAGGGGGGACCAGCCCCAGCATTTT. Encoded protein: CASSLGRGDQPQHF.

This clonotype was detected once. The chain couples TRBV19 to TRBJ2-5, with 8 positions matching TRBD2. Germline lookup yields CDR1 LNHDA and CDR2 SQIVND (reference sequence). The CDR3 extends over 15 amino acids. Unmatched junction bases numbered 16, after V lost 5 bases and J lost 11 bases. CDR3 region: CASSPRLALTDTQYF. CDR3 DNA: TGTGCCAGTAGTCCCCGACTAGCGCTCACAGATACGCAGTACTTC. The variable domain in full, completed from reference TRBV19 and TRBJ2-5, reads DGGITQSPKYLFRKEGQNVTLSCEQNLNHDAMYWYRQDPGQGLRLIYYSQIVNDFQKGDIAEGYSVSREKKESFPLTVTSAQKNPTAFYLCASSPRLALTDTQYFGPGTRLLVL.

This clonotype was seen a few times. A much larger clone sits a single nucleotide away, making a read error possible. The V gene is TRBV19, the J gene TRBJ1-5, with 10 bases that match TRBD1. CDR1 LNHDA and CDR2 SQIVND come from the germline V gene (reference sequence). Unmatched junction bases numbered 13, after V lost 8 bases and J lost 9 bases. The CDR3 contains 15 residues. Here the CDR3 DNA reads TGTGCCAGTGGAACCGCGGGACAGGGGTCACGGCCCCAGCATTTT. This translates into CASGTAGQGSRPQHF.

This clonotype has a handful of counts. The chain recombines TRBV18 with TRBJ1-5; 11 bases line up with TRBD1. The CDR3 is 16 residues long. The germline gives CDR1 KGHSH, CDR2 LQKENI. V lost 2 bases to trimming and J lost 3 bases; unmatched junction nucleotides: 3. The CDR3 protein is CASSPTGQGDNQPQHF. The DNA of the CDR3 is TGTGCCAGCTCACCAACGGGACAGGGGGACAATCAGCCCCAGCATTTT.

This clonotype was seen many times. This CDR3 is CASSPSGSLTDTQYF. The CDR3 DNA reads TGTGCCAGTAGCCCAAGCGGATCGCTCACAGATACGCAGTATTTT. This chain connects TRBV19 to TRBJ2-3; TRBD2 might be the D (5 bases). Trimming removed 6 bases from V and 2 bases from J, with 15 bases in between. CDR3 size: 15 residues. The germline gives CDR1 LNHDA, CDR2 SQIVND (reference sequence).

The V and J genes are TRBV11-2 and TRBJ2-7; D is perhaps TRBD1 or TRBD2 (5 bases each). CDR3 length: 14 residues. V dropped 4 bases and J dropped 4 bases, with 14 bases sitting between them. Looked up from germline, CDR1 is SGHAT and CDR2 is FQNNGV. DNA of the CDR3: TGTGCCAGCAGCTCAGTCCGGGACGGATACGAGCAGTACTTC. Translated: CASSSVRDGYEQYF.

At least ten counts were recorded for this clonotype. This chain uses TRBV20-1 with TRBJ1-4; 9 bases fit TRBD1. Trimming removed 7 bases from V and 8 bases from J; junction bases left unmatched: 8. CDR1 and CDR2 (germline): DFQATT, SNEGSKA (reference sequence). The CDR3 has 13 amino acids. The CDR3 reads CSGLQGAGEKLFF. CDR3 in DNA: TGCAGTGGCCTACAGGGGGCAGGGGAAAAACTGTTTTTT.

The genes are TRBV2 and TRBJ2-7; D uncertain. V gave up 4 bases and J gave up 3 bases, with 7 bases separating them. CDR3 length: 12 residues. Germline assignment: CDR1 SNHLY and CDR2 FYNNEI. CDR3 region: CASSGVLYEQYF. The CDR3, as DNA: TGTGCCAGCAGTGGGGTCCTCTACGAGCAGTACTTC. Full variable domain (rest looked up from reference TRBV2 and TRBJ2-7): EPEVTQTPSHQVTQMGQEVILRCVPISNHLYFYWYRQILGQKVEFLVSFYNNEISEKSEIFDDQFSVERPDGSNFTLKIRSTKLEDSAMYFCASSGVLYEQYFGPGTRLTVT.

V gene TRBV9 combines with J gene TRBJ1-1, with no clear D. Between the trimmed V and J ends, which lost 1 base and 0 bases, there was a span of 4 bases. CDR1 and CDR2 (germline): SGDLS, YYNGEE. This CDR3 has 13 amino acids. The CDR3 loop is CASSVYVNTEAFF. The CDR3 region has the DNA TGTGCCAGCAGCGTATATGTGAACACTGAAGCTTTCTTT. Drawing the rest from reference TRBV9 and TRBJ1-1, the complete variable domain is DSGVTQTPKHLITATGQRVTLRCSPRSGDLSVYWYQQSLDQGLQFLIQYYNGEERAKGNILERFSAQQFPDLHSELNLSSLELGDSALYFCASSVYVNTEAFFGQGTRLTVV.

The rearrangement uses TRBV25-1 and TRBJ2-2; unclear D gene. This CDR3 region has 13 residues. CDR1 is MGHDK and CDR2 is SYGVNS in the germline V gene. V was clipped by 3 bases and J by 5 bases, with 7 bases between them. CDR3 in amino acids: CASSEAVTGELFF. The CDR3 DNA reads TGTGCCAGCAGTGAGGCGGTGACCGGGGAGCTGTTTTTT.

In its sample, this clonotype was seen once. This chain connects TRBV7-2 to TRBJ2-7, with 9 bases matching TRBD2. V lost 1 base, J lost 2 bases, and 6 bases stayed unmatched. The CDR3 sequence is 16 residues long. Germline loops: CDR1 SGHTA, CDR2 FQGNSA. The CDR3, as DNA: TGTGCCAGCAGCTTAGGGGGGACTAGCCTTGCCTACGAGCAGTACTTC. This sequence encodes CASSLGGTSLAYEQYF.

This clonotype was picked up many times. The rearrangement links TRBV6-1 to TRBJ1-2; D not certain. From germline, CDR1 is MNHNS and CDR2 SASEGT. The CDR3 consists of 13 residues. The V and J ends lost 2 bases and 4 bases respectively, with 8 bases between them. The CDR3 DNA reads as TGTGCCAGCAGTGAAAGACGAGGCTATGGCTACACCTTC. Its translation is CASSERRGYGYTF.

At least ten counts were recorded for this clonotype. V and J are TRBV7-8 and TRBJ2-5; 13 nucleotides match TRBD2. V was clipped by 0 bases and J by 4 bases; unmatched bases: 5. This CDR3 is 17 amino acids long. Germline V lookup: CDR1 SGHVS, CDR2 FQNEAQ. CDR3 amino acids: CASSLAGLAGEGETQYF. The CDR3 nucleotides are TGTGCCAGCAGCTTAGCTGGACTAGCGGGGGAAGGAGAGACCCAGTACTTC.

This clonotype appeared once. The chain links TRBV29-1 to TRBJ2-2; D not resolved. CDR3 size: 12 residues. V was shortened by 6 bases and J by 1 base, with 6 bases between the two germline ends. Germline V gene sequence: CDR1 SQVTM, CDR2 ANQGSEA. The CDR3 region is CSVQQNTGELFF. The CDR3 DNA is TGCAGCGTGCAGCAGAACACCGGGGAGCTGTTTTTT.

The V gene is TRBV6-1, the J gene TRBJ1-1; possible D gene TRBD1, 5 bases. Germline V gives CDR1 MNHNS, CDR2 SASEGT. This CDR3 spans 14 amino acids. The germline V and J ends were trimmed by 7 bases and 1 base, with 13 bases remaining between them. The CDR3 reads CASKRETGNTEAFF. CDR3 bases: TGTGCCAGCAAAAGGGAAACAGGGAACACTGAAGCTTTCTTT.

This clonotype was counted ten times or more. V usage is TRBV15 and J usage is TRBJ2-3; tentative D call: TRBD2 (7 bases). The germline V gene has CDR1 LNHNV and CDR2 YYDKDF (reference sequence). The CDR3 consists of 15 residues. Trimming removed 6 bases from V and 3 bases from J, with 16 bases in between. CDR3 sequence: CATREGGGLTDTQYF. Here the CDR3 DNA reads TGTGCCACCAGGGAGGGGGGGGGGTTGACAGATACGCAGTATTTT.

The genes are TRBV2 and TRBJ2-5; 8 nucleotides line up with TRBD1. V gave up 7 bases and J gave up 4 bases; unmatched junction bases: 5. Germline V gives CDR1 SNHLY, CDR2 FYNNEI. The CDR3 runs to 13 residues. The CDR3, as DNA: TGTGCCAGCACCTGGACAGGGAGAGAGACCCAGTACTTC. Encoded protein: CASTWTGRETQYF.

V and J are TRBV5-1 and TRBJ1-1; tentative D call: TRBD1 (5 bases). Germline V gene lookup returns CDR1 SGHRS and CDR2 YFSETQ. The CDR3 totals 14 residues. V gave up 3 bases and J gave up 1 base, with 10 bases separating them. This CDR3 is CASSSGTENTEAFF. In DNA form, the CDR3 reads TGCGCCAGCAGCTCGGGGACGGAGAACACTGAAGCTTTCTTT.

There are a few counts of this clonotype. The chain carries TRBV29-1 and TRBJ1-2, with a possible D match to TRBD1 (5 bases). Germline lookup yields CDR1 SQVTM and CDR2 ANQGSEA. Trimming cost V 7 bases and J 7 bases, with 16 bases left between them. The CDR3 covers 12 residues. CDR3 in amino acids: CSGGGVMGGYTF. The CDR3 region has the DNA TGCAGCGGTGGAGGGGTTATGGGTGGCTACACCTTC.